This T cell receptor beta chain is from a study of post-analysis software for immune sequencing data. Built from TCR beta cDNA, the libraries had unique molecular identifiers in them. TCRdb reanalysed the PCR reads using MiXCR and keeps one entry per CDR3 protein. The sample shows hundreds of thousands of distinct CDR3 sequences, 30% of them seen only once. Study conclusions and caveats: About 5 TRBV segments were significantly more frequent in patients than in controls. TRBV5-6, TRBV5-1 and TRBV20-1 were among these segments. Controls showed significantly higher normalized Chao1 diversity than did multiple sclerosis patients. F-measure co-clustering was strong for batch-matched samples.

The germline V gene encodes CDR1 SQVTM and CDR2 ANQGSEA. CDR3 length: 11 amino acids. Trimming took 4 bases from V and 3 from J, leaving 6 bases between them. A word on this clonotype: What it binds is unknown.

Material: blood. The V and J genes are TRBV29-1 and TRBJ1-2; D call uncertain. This TCR derives from a girl between 10 and 17 years old with multiple sclerosis. CDR3 DNA: TGCAGCGTTGGTCCAGACTATGGCTACACCTTC. It encodes CSVGPDYGYTF. The whole variable domain, filled in from reference TRBV29-1 and TRBJ1-2, reads SAVISQKPSRDICQRGTSLTIQCQVDSQVTMMFWYRQQPGQSLTLIATANQGSEATYESGFVIDKFPISRPNLTFSTLTVSNMSPEDSSIYLCSVGPDYGYTFGSGTRLTVV.